The clone carrying this T cell receptor beta chain has a handful of counts. TCRdb independently ran MiXCR on the reads; one entry per CDR3 protein. The data contain more than 500,000 distinct CDR3 sequences, 15% to 20% of them singletons. This record belongs to a study of T cell repertoires in cytomegalovirus infection. Turning to the study itself: Indicated by public TCR beta signatures were CMV infection and matching HLA type.

Sequenced material: CD8+ T cells from PBMCs. The TCR sequence derives from a human donor in good health (CMV status not recorded). Some clones in this sample may be carry-over from other donors' samples.

This chain's CDR3 is CASSLDRTAYTEAFF. The CDR3 region has the DNA TGTGCCAGCAGTTTGGATAGGACAGCTTACACTGAAGCTTTCTTT. This rearrangement joins TRBV27 to TRBJ1-1; possibly TRBD1 for D (6 bases). Trimming removed 3 bases from V and 3 bases from J, with 14 bases in between. Germline V gene sequence: CDR1 MNHEY, CDR2 SMNVEV (reference sequence). The CDR3 extends over 15 amino acids.